What follows describes a single T cell receptor beta chain. In the study's own analysis: Amplified reference gene primers provided the basis for estimating nucleated cell counts. Profiling relied on immunoSEQ multiplex PCR, and the TCRdb table lists in-frame clones only, not all of them. From that table come the V and J calls and clone size; the DNA was used to work out D and trimming. This table has 60,000 to 85,000 clones, 84% appearing once. This specimen belongs to a study of blood T cell repertoires in COVID-19. V was clipped by 2 bases and J by 2 bases, with 8 bases between them. CDR3 length equals 14 residues. Germline V gene lookup returns CDR1 MNHEY and CDR2 SVGAGI.

V gene TRBV6-5 combines with J gene TRBJ2-3, with D unresolved. The receptor was derived from a man aged 65 to 79 with acute or convalescent COVID-19. Sequencing input: peripheral blood. In DNA, the CDR3 is TGTGCCAGCAGTTACGGGCCGATCACAGATACGCAGTATTTT. Amino acid sequence: CASSYGPITDTQYF.